This T cell receptor beta chain was recovered during a study of T cell responses to AZD1222 COVID-19 vaccine (dated by TCRdb to the early 2020s). Turning to the overall study: AZD1222 recipients with second doses at about 4 weeks or about 12 weeks were pooled, because spike-specific TCR depth and breadth did not differ between schedules. Trial participants were enrolled by age into subgroups of 18-55, 56-69 and 70-plus years, and 148, 28 and 57 TCR-sequenced participants, respectively, were included in these subgroups. A total of more than 230 trial participants underwent TCR sequencing, of whom more than 200 had received two doses of AZD1222 and around 26 had received two doses of the MenACWY control vaccine. Overall results and qualifications from the work: Because no day 14 peak-response samples were available, the repertoires could be characterized only after the peak T cell response. Nearly half of unique spike-specific TCRs reportedly recognized epitopes outside regions mutated in the B.1.351 and B.1.1.7 variants. Participants were mostly white British and included more females than males, and it was suggested by the authors that clonal diversity may have been underestimated. Vaccine-associated CD4 TCRs spanned the whole spike protein, with dominant responses in regions 160-218 and 743-854. The 56-69-year group was small, and its depth increase did not reach significance, likely because of low power. Conclusions about previously exposed vaccinees are limited, since just 6 or 7 AZD1222 recipients were seropositive for SARS-CoV-2 at baseline. A significant rise in spike-specific TCR breadth and depth was observed after two AZD1222 doses relative to day 0 and relative to MenACWY recipients.

The sample's time point label, decoded: baseline before first vaccination. The vaccinee samples were drawn from two UK trials, COV001 and COV002, one of which was a single-blind randomized controlled phase 2/3 trial testing AZD1222 (ChAdOx1 nCoV-19) in healthy adults. Trial participant PBMC samples were collected at day 0 and day 28 after the second dose for TCRbeta chain sequencing. The CDR3 regions of human TCRbeta chains were analyzed by immunosequencing. Concerning the study's data processing: TCRs in the repertoires were matched against a reference library of SARS-CoV-2-specific TCRs that had been generated with the MIRA antigen-specificity platform. Breadth was defined as the fraction of unique TCRs that were SARS-CoV-2-associated. Depth was defined as the fraction of total T cells that were SARS-CoV-2-associated. Using the MIRA data, every spike-specific TCR was mapped to the spike region that the TCR reacted to and assigned to either a CD4 or a CD8 class. Log10-transformed breadth and depth values were compared by one-way ANOVA with Sidak's multiple comparisons tests. As stored in TCRdb, this immuneACCESS dataset retains in-frame rearrangements with V and J assigned. A fraction of the clones does not appear; measured against another copy, unresolved V genes explain less than half of the discrepancy, and the remainder lacks a known reason. V and J calls and clone size are copied from that table; D and trimming were computed from the DNA. The table for this sample lists 99,000 or so clones; 93% of them were counted only once. 5% of the sample comes from the top ten.

About this clone: Its antigen is still unknown. No much larger clone exists at a distance of one base, and base qualities are not known.

Counted from cysteine to phenylalanine, this CDR3 has 12 amino acids. Only the CDR3 DNA stays, 36 bases, in frame from base 1. V ends up 2 bases short and J 7 bases short, with an unmatched junction base count of 3. The germline V gene supplies CDR1 SGHDT and CDR2 YYEEEE. Sequencing was performed on peripheral blood, taken on day 0 of AZD1222 vaccination. The sequence links TRBV5-6 to TRBJ2-7, and 7 bases in between align with TRBD1. This clonotype originated in an adult in good health. The sequence in DNA is TGTGCCAGCAGCTTCACAGGGGATGAGCAGTACTTC. The translation is CASSFTGDEQYF.